One sample yielded the 31 T cell receptor beta chains listed below, sequenced in a study of T cells after yellow fever vaccination. TCRdb analysed the 5' RACE reads with MiXCR anew, one entry per CDR3 protein. The sample shows around 590,000 distinct CDR3 sequences, over 9% of them seen only once. Sequencing used PBMCs, obtained on the day of the yellow fever booster vaccination. The receptors derive from a man aged 30 to 39 who received the YFV17D yellow fever vaccine.

The gene calls are TRBV11-2 and TRBJ2-5; D may correspond to TRBD1 or TRBD2 (5 bases each). The CDR3 sequence is 14 residues long. Germline V gene sequence: CDR1 SGHAT, CDR2 FQNNGV. Trimming pared 9 bases from V and 3 bases from J, leaving 17 bases between. The CDR3 DNA sequence: TGTGCCAGTCAGATAGGGACCGTTAAAGAGACCCAGTACTTC. It encodes CASQIGTVKETQYF.

The CDR3 DNA reads TGTGCCAGCAGCTTAGCAAACTTAAGGAACGGCAAAAGCTCCTACGAGCAGTACTTC. Translating gives CASSLANLRNGKSSYEQYF. The rearrangement uses TRBV7-2 and TRBJ2-7; D remains ambiguous. Trimming pared 0 bases from V and 0 bases from J, leaving 21 bases between. Germline CDR1 reads SGHTA; CDR2 reads FQGNSA. The CDR3 is made up of 19 amino acids.

This clonotype was recorded a few times. The chain links TRBV10-3 to TRBJ1-6; D is undetermined. CDR1 and CDR2 from the germline V gene are ENHRY and SYGVKD. The CDR3 contains 14 residues. The V end was cut by 4 bases, the J end by 7 bases, with 11 bases between. CDR3 coding DNA: TGTGCCATCAGTGTCGGGGTGAGGAATTCACCCCTCCACTTT. Amino acids: CAISVGVRNSPLHF.

This clonotype was seen a few times. The rearrangement links TRBV5-1 to TRBJ1-1; perhaps TRBD1 as D (5 bases). This CDR3 contains 15 residues. V was clipped by 0 bases and J by 5 bases, with 14 bases between them. Germline loops: CDR1 SGHRS, CDR2 YFSETQ. The CDR3 spells CASSLAAGWRTEAFF. In DNA, the CDR3 is TGCGCCAGCAGCTTGGCCGCAGGGTGGAGGACTGAAGCTTTCTTT.

The V and J genes are TRBV9 and TRBJ2-5; D is ambiguous. Germline lookup yields CDR1 SGDLS and CDR2 YYNGEE. V was pared by 0 bases and J by 0 bases, with 6 bases between. The CDR3 has 14 amino acids. The CDR3 spells CASSVEQYQETQYF. The CDR3 nucleotides are TGTGCCAGCAGCGTAGAACAGTACCAAGAGACCCAGTACTTC.

This chain connects TRBV6-5 to TRBJ1-2; 8 bases fit TRBD1. V was clipped by 2 bases and J by 7 bases; unmatched bases: 9. CDR3 length: 15 amino acids. CDR1 and CDR2 (germline): MNHEY, SVGAGI. The CDR3 is CASSYVSGGYGGYTF. For the CDR3, the DNA is TGTGCCAGCAGTTACGTTTCAGGGGGCTATGGTGGCTACACCTTC.

This clonotype has a handful of counts. The chain carries TRBV7-2 and TRBJ2-5, with a possible D match to TRBD2 (5 bases). The germline V gene encodes CDR1 SGHTA and CDR2 FQGNSA. Trimming removed 5 bases at V and 5 bases at J, with 15 bases between. The CDR3 sequence is 14 residues long. This CDR3 reads CASSPMRVMETQYF. The DNA of the CDR3 is TGTGCCAGCAGCCCTATGAGGGTTATGGAGACCCAGTACTTC.

CDR3 nucleotides: TGTGCCAGCAGTCCCCCCACGAGCAGGATCTACGAGCAGTACTTC. Encoded protein: CASSPPTSRIYEQYF. V usage is TRBV7-2 and J usage is TRBJ2-7; D not certain. Trimming pared 6 bases from V and 3 bases from J, leaving 18 bases between. CDR3 length equals 15 residues. Germline V lookup: CDR1 SGHTA, CDR2 FQGNSA. Drawing the rest from reference TRBV7-2 and TRBJ2-7, the complete variable domain is GAGVSQSPSNKVTEKGKDVELRCDPISGHTALYWYRQSLGQGLEFLIYFQGNSAPDKSGLPSDRFSAERTGGSVSTLTIQRTQQEDSAVYLCASSPPTSRIYEQYFGPGTRLTVT.

There are many counts of this clonotype. This chain uses TRBV20-1 with TRBJ2-6; D uncertain. There are 15 residues in the CDR3. Germline V gene sequence: CDR1 DFQATT, CDR2 SNEGSKA (reference sequence). The V and J ends lost 0 bases and 3 bases respectively, with 9 bases between them. CDR3 sequence: CSARDFGHGANVLTF. The DNA of the CDR3 is TGCAGTGCTAGAGATTTCGGGCATGGGGCCAACGTCCTGACTTTC.

CDR3 bases: TGTGCCATCAGTGGCGATAGCGGGTCTTTCTACGAGCAGTACTTC. This encodes CAISGDSGSFYEQYF. This rearrangement joins TRBV10-3 to TRBJ2-7, with 7 nucleotides matching TRBD2. Germline trimming cut 4 bases from V and 3 bases from J; bases unmatched to any gene: 9. CDR1 ENHRY and CDR2 SYGVKD come from the germline V gene. The CDR3 is 15 amino acids.

The genes are TRBV10-3 and TRBJ2-3; 8 nucleotides match TRBD2. The CDR3 totals 13 residues. The ends lost 6 bases at V and 6 bases at J; junction bases unmatched: 5. Germline V lookup: CDR1 ENHRY, CDR2 SYGVKD. CDR3 sequence: CAIRGLVGDTQYF. In DNA form, the CDR3 reads TGTGCCATCAGGGGACTAGTCGGCGATACGCAGTATTTT.

This clonotype was counted between two and nine times. CDR3 amino acids: CASTILGPMNTGELFF. CDR3 nucleotides: TGTGCCAGCACTATCCTGGGACCGATGAACACCGGGGAGCTGTTTTTT. J is TRBJ2-2 and V is TRBV7-2; D tentatively fits TRBD1 or TRBD2 (5 bases each). Trimming pared 7 bases from V and 1 base from J, leaving 16 bases between. Germline V lookup: CDR1 SGHTA, CDR2 FQGNSA. The CDR3 covers 16 residues.

The chain couples TRBV7-2 to TRBJ2-7; D gene ambiguous. Trimming shortened V by 5 bases and J by 6 bases, and 17 bases separated the two germline ends. In germline, CDR1 is SGHTA, CDR2 FQGNSA. The CDR3 has 14 amino acids. The CDR3 protein is CASSGARVGSEQYF. In nucleotides, the CDR3 is TGTGCCAGCAGCGGCGCAAGGGTGGGTTCCGAGCAGTACTTC.

This clonotype was observed a handful of times. V gene TRBV14 combines with J gene TRBJ2-7; D is possibly TRBD1 (6 bases). The germline V gene encodes CDR1 SGHDN and CDR2 FVKESK. This CDR3 spans 14 amino acids. Trimming cost V 0 bases and J 6 bases, with 12 bases left between them. The CDR3 here is CASSQDTHRVEQYF. CDR3 DNA: TGTGCCAGCAGCCAAGATACACACAGGGTCGAGCAGTACTTC.

This clonotype was detected only a few times. V usage is TRBV5-4 and J usage is TRBJ2-1, with 9 bases that match TRBD1. CDR3 length: 14 residues. Trimming cost V 4 bases and J 4 bases; bases outside gene matches: 3. Germline V lookup: CDR1 SGHNT, CDR2 YYREEE (reference sequence). This CDR3 is CASSQGQGYNEQFF. CDR3 DNA sequence: TGTGCCAGCAGCCAAGGACAGGGGTACAATGAGCAGTTCTTC.

This clonotype was counted between two and nine times. The rearrangement links TRBV6-2 or TRBV6-3 to TRBJ1-5; D may be TRBD1 (6 bases). The germline V and J ends were trimmed by 6 bases and 6 bases, with 21 bases remaining between them. Per germline, CDR1 MNHEY and CDR2 SVGEGT. The CDR3 loop spans 16 amino acids. The CDR3 nucleotides read TGTGCCAGCAGCACGATCACAGGGACGTCTCGTCAGCCCCAGCATTTT. Translated: CASSTITGTSRQPQHF.

The chain uses TRBV7-2 and TRBJ2-1, with D hard to call. Germline V gene lookup returns CDR1 SGHTA and CDR2 FQGNSA. V lost 3 bases and J 1 base, leaving 10 bases between the germline ends. This CDR3 has 15 residues. CDR3 in DNA: TGTGCCAGCAGCTTGAAAGGGTGGTCCTACAATGAGCAGTTCTTC. Protein sequence: CASSLKGWSYNEQFF. Looking up the rest from reference TRBV7-2 and TRBJ2-1 gives the full variable domain: GAGVSQSPSNKVTEKGKDVELRCDPISGHTALYWYRQSLGQGLEFLIYFQGNSAPDKSGLPSDRFSAERTGGSVSTLTIQRTQQEDSAVYLCASSLKGWSYNEQFFGPGTRLTVL.

This clonotype came up a few times. V usage is TRBV12-3 or TRBV12-4 and J usage is TRBJ2-1; 10 bases fit TRBD2. Germline trimming cut 3 bases from V and 10 bases from J; bases unmatched to any gene: 6. This CDR3 is 14 amino acids long. CDR3 sequence reads: CASSLSGRAREQFF. The CDR3 bases are TGTGCCAGCAGTTTGAGCGGGAGGGCCCGGGAGCAGTTCTTC.

The chain has TRBV5-1 and TRBJ2-7; perhaps TRBD1 as D (5 bases). The CDR3 consists of 16 residues. V was clipped by 0 bases and J by 1 base, with 14 bases between them. CDR1 is SGHRS and CDR2 is YFSETQ in the germline V gene. The CDR3 here is CASSLGGALGSYEQYF. CDR3 bases: TGCGCCAGCAGCTTGGGGGGCGCGTTAGGATCCTACGAGCAGTACTTC.

The chain employs TRBV7-8 and TRBJ2-1; either TRBD1 or TRBD2 may supply D (5 bases each). In germline, CDR1 is SGHVS, CDR2 FQNEAQ. V lost 6 bases and J 5 bases, leaving 14 bases between the germline ends. The CDR3 covers 14 residues. This CDR3 is CASRIGASDNEQFF. The CDR3 nucleotides are TGTGCCAGCAGAATCGGGGCGTCAGACAATGAGCAGTTCTTC.

This clonotype was observed a handful of times. The rearrangement joins TRBV29-1 to TRBJ2-3; 11 positions agree with TRBD2. This CDR3 comprises 14 residues. Trimming at V came to 8 bases and at J to 6 bases, leaving 10 bases not matched to a gene. Germline CDR1 SQVTM, CDR2 ANQGSEA. CDR3 in amino acids: CSWLAGGSGDTQYF. In DNA form, the CDR3 reads TGCAGCTGGTTAGCGGGAGGGTCAGGGGATACGCAGTATTTT.

This clonotype came up a few times. This rearrangement joins TRBV29-1 to TRBJ2-7; D remains unclear. CDR3 size: 12 residues. The germline V and J ends were trimmed by 4 bases and 6 bases, with 13 bases remaining between them. CDR1 SQVTM and CDR2 ANQGSEA come from the germline V gene. The CDR3 loop reads CSVGEMDGEQYF. The DNA for the CDR3 is TGCAGCGTTGGGGAAATGGATGGCGAGCAGTACTTC.

This clonotype was observed once. Its ends do not fully match the called genes, so a read error is possible. The V call is TRBV3-1, the J call TRBJ2-7; 13 bases line up with TRBD2. Per the germline V gene, CDR1 is LGHDT and CDR2 is YNNKEL (reference sequence). CDR3 size: 15 residues. This chain's CDR3 is CASCQTSGRALGQYF. The CDR3 DNA is TGTGCCAGCTGCCAAACTAGCGGGAGGGCCTTAGGGCAGTACTTC.

The gene calls are TRBV20-1 and TRBJ2-7; the match to TRBD2 covers 13 bases. This CDR3 contains 15 residues. Germline V gene sequence: CDR1 DFQATT, CDR2 SNEGSKA (reference sequence). Trimming cost V 3 bases and J 5 bases; bases outside gene matches: 7. The CDR3 DNA follows: TGCAGTGCTAGTTGGGGACTAGCGGGAACCCACGAGCAGTACTTC. Translating it yields CSASWGLAGTHEQYF.

The sample holds a few counts of this clonotype. The CDR3 protein is CASSLPGSQQYF. As DNA, the CDR3 is TGTGCCAGCAGTTTGCCAGGTTCTCAGCAGTACTTC. The J gene is TRBJ2-7, the V gene TRBV28; D ambiguous. Trimming cost V 3 bases and J 8 bases, with 11 bases left between them. Per germline, CDR1 MDHEN and CDR2 SYDVKM. The CDR3 covers 12 residues. Using reference TRBV28 and TRBJ2-7 for the parts outside the CDR3, the full variable domain is DVKVTQSSRYLVKRTGEKVFLECVQDMDHENMFWYRQDPGLGLRLIYFSYDVKMKEKGDIPEGYSVSREKKERFSLILESASTNQTSMYLCASSLPGSQQYFGPGTRLTVT.

This chain uses TRBV5-6 with TRBJ2-1; D may be TRBD2 (5 bases). This CDR3 region has 15 residues. Germline V gene lookup returns CDR1 SGHDT and CDR2 YYEEEE. The germline V and J ends were trimmed by 4 bases and 3 bases, with 14 bases remaining between them. In nucleotides, the CDR3 is TGTGCCAGCAGCAATGGACGAGGGAGCTACAATGAGCAGTTCTTC. This gives the protein CASSNGRGSYNEQFF.

This clonotype has only a few counts. CDR3: CSAFGTSGETQYF. The CDR3 DNA sequence: TGCAGTGCTTTCGGGACTAGCGGAGAGACCCAGTACTTC. The genes are TRBV20-1 and TRBJ2-5, with 11 bases aligning to TRBD2. CDR3 length equals 13 residues. Trimming removed 5 bases from V and 4 bases from J; junction bases left unmatched: 3. The germline V gene has CDR1 DFQATT and CDR2 SNEGSKA (reference sequence).

The chain carries TRBV30 and TRBJ1-1; the D is unclear. Trimming shortened V by 8 bases and J by 1 base, and 11 bases separated the two germline ends. CDR3 length: 12 amino acids. The germline V gene has CDR1 GTSNPN and CDR2 SVGIG (reference sequence). The DNA for the CDR3 is TGTGCCCACGGACGGCAGAACACTGAAGCTTTCTTT. Its translation is CAHGRQNTEAFF.

The V call is TRBV7-7, the J call TRBJ2-7; TRBD1 matches at 8 bases. Per the germline V gene, CDR1 is SSHAT and CDR2 is FNYEAQ (reference sequence). CDR3 size: 14 residues. V trimming: 5 bases; J trimming: 2 bases; junction bases outside the gene matches: 5. CDR3 sequence (DNA): TGTGCCAGCAGCGTCGACAGGGGTGCCTACGAGCAGTACTTC. Amino acid sequence: CASSVDRGAYEQYF.

This clonotype was recorded a few times. The chain is built from TRBV29-1 and TRBJ2-7, with D perhaps given as TRBD1 or TRBD2 (5 bases each). Germline-derived CDR1 and CDR2 are SQVTM and ANQGSEA. V lost 4 bases and J 2 bases, leaving 9 bases between the germline ends. The CDR3 is 12 amino acids. CDR3 loop: CSVGGATYEQYF. The DNA of the CDR3 is TGCAGCGTTGGAGGGGCCACCTACGAGCAGTACTTC.

This clonotype was counted at least ten times. J is TRBJ1-5 and V is TRBV27; TRBD1 agrees at 11 bases. V dropped 7 bases and J dropped 4; count of bases not matched to a gene: 6. The CDR3 has 15 residues. The V gene's germline CDR1 is MNHEY and CDR2 SMNVEV (reference sequence). The CDR3 nucleotides read TGTGCCAGCAAACTGGACAGGGGGCTAAATCAGCCCCAGCATTTT. Encoded protein: CASKLDRGLNQPQHF.